This T cell receptor (beta chain) was recovered during a study of shared clonotypes between healthy human individuals. General study results and limits: Generally, estimated richness proved larger in naive subsets than it did in memory subsets. Rarefaction exposed incomplete sorted-subset sequencing despite large depth.

Per germline, CDR1 GTSNPN and CDR2 SVGIG (reference sequence). Trimming pared 0 bases from V and 3 bases from J, leaving 7 bases between. The CDR3 consists of 13 residues. Donors included only healthy HIV-negative adults lacking recent acute infections or vaccinations. In regard to this clone: No antigen is known for it. Additional DNA sequences in this sample encode the identical CDR3.

Sorted-subset replicate PCRs used 200 ng of genomic DNA. This amount corresponded to some 30,000 T cell genomes. Repertoires were generated with immunoSEQ multiplex PCR, while TCRdb's copy carries only in-frame clones and drops some. Found here are 2 million to 2.5 million clones, roughly 94% of them singletons; the top ten hold 0.1% to 0.15%. The V and J genes are TRBV30 and TRBJ2-3; TRBD1 is a possible D gene (6 bases). Sequenced material: naive CD4+ T cells sorted from blood. Subset of the sample: CD45RA+ positively selected. The clonotype originates from a man aged 18 to 29 in good health. This CDR3 reads CAWSVGGTDTQYF. In nucleotides, the CDR3 is TGTGCCTGGAGTGTAGGGGGTACAGATACGCAGTATTTT.